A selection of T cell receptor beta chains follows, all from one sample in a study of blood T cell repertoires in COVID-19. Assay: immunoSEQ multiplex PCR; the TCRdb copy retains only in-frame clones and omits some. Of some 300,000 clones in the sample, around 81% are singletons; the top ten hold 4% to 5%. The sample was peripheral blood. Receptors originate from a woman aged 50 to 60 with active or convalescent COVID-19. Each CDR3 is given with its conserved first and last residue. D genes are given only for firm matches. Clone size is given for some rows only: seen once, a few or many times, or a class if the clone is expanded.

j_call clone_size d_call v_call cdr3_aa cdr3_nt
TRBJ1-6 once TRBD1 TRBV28 CASSFRGQGDSPLHF TGTGCCAGCAGTTTCCGGGGACAGGGTGATTCACCCCTCCACTTT
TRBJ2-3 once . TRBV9 CASSVGEGTDTQYF TGTGCCAGCAGCGTAGGAGAGGGCACAGATACGCAGTATTTT
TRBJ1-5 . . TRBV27 CASTPRGNQPQHF TGTGCCAGCACTCCTAGGGGAAATCAGCCCCAGCATTTT
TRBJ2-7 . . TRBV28 CASSLTPRGTYEQYF TGTGCCAGCAGTTTGACCCCACGGGGTACCTACGAGCAGTACTTC
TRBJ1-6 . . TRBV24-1 CATSDTRRSSPLHF TGTGCCACCAGTGACACCCGGCGGTCTTCACCCCTCCACTTT
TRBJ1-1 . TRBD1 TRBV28 CASSLGTASEAFF TGTGCCAGCAGTTTAGGGACAGCGTCTGAAGCTTTCTTT
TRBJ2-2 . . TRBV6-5 CASSSTGNGGELFF TGTGCCAGCAGCTCCACAGGGAATGGGGGGGAGCTGTTTTTT
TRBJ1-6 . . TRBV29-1 CSVAWKEGSSLHF TGCAGCGTGGCCTGGAAAGAGGGTTCGTCCCTCCACTTT
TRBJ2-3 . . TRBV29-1 CSVLARIRASTDTQYF TGCAGCGTTCTGGCGCGGATTAGAGCCTCCACAGATACGCAGTATTTT
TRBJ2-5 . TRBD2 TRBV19 CASSSLFSGGDVETQYF TGTGCCAGTAGTTCCTTATTTAGCGGGGGCGACGTTGAGACCCAGTACTTC
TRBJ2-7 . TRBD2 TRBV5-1 CASSSGTSGSRYEQYF TGCGCCAGCAGCTCCGGGACTAGCGGGAGTAGGTACGAGCAGTACTTC
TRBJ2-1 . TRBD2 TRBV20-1 CSASLLAGGINEQFF TGCAGTGCTAGTTTACTAGCGGGAGGAATAAATGAGCAGTTCTTC
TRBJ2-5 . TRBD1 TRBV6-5 CASSTGQGVKETQYF TGTGCCAGCAGTACGGGACAGGGGGTAAAAGAGACCCAGTACTTC
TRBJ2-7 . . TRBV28 CASSLPDRSYEQYF TGTGCCAGCAGTTTACCCGACAGGTCCTACGAGCAGTACTTC
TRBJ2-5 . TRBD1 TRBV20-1 CSASGTGRETQYF TGCAGTGCTAGTGGGACAGGGAGAGAGACCCAGTACTTC
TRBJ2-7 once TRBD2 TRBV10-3 CAISDGTSSYEQYF TGTGCCATCAGCGACGGGACTAGCAGTTACGAGCAGTACTTC
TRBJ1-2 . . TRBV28 CASRTEGGALNGYTF TGTGCCAGCAGAACGGAAGGGGGGGCCCTTAATGGCTACACCTTC
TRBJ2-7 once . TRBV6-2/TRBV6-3 CASSPQGSYEQYF TGTGCCAGCAGTCCACAGGGCTCCTACGAGCAGTACTTC
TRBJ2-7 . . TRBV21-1 CASTRHRSYEQYF TGTGCCAGCACCCGACACCGCTCCTACGAGCAGTACTTC
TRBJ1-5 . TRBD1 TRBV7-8 CASSLKSRTGDQPQHF TGTGCCAGCAGCTTAAAGAGTAGGACAGGGGATCAGCCCCAGCATTTT
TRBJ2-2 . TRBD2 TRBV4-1 CASSQPSGRNTGELFF TGCGCCAGCAGCCAACCTAGCGGGAGAAATACCGGGGAGCTGTTTTTT
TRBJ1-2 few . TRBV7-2 CASSFGSENYGYTF TGTGCCAGCAGCTTTGGCAGCGAAAACTATGGCTACACCTTC
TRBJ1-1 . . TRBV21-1 CASSNPLGPLGNTEAFF TGTGCCAGCAGCAACCCCCTGGGCCCACTGGGGAACACTGAAGCTTTCTTT
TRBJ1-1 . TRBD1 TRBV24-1 CATSDSTGGDTEAFF TGTGCCACCAGTGACTCGACAGGGGGTGACACTGAAGCTTTCTTT
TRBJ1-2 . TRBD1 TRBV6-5 CASSGQGYLRGYTF TGTGCCAGCAGCGGACAGGGATACCTGCGAGGCTACACCTTC
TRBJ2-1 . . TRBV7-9 CASSLRGSGVYNEQFF TGTGCCAGCAGCTTAAGGGGGTCAGGGGTCTACAATGAGCAGTTCTTC
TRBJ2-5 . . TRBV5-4 CASSLDGRPLETQYF TGTGCCAGCAGCTTGGATGGCCGCCCTTTGGAGACCCAGTACTTC